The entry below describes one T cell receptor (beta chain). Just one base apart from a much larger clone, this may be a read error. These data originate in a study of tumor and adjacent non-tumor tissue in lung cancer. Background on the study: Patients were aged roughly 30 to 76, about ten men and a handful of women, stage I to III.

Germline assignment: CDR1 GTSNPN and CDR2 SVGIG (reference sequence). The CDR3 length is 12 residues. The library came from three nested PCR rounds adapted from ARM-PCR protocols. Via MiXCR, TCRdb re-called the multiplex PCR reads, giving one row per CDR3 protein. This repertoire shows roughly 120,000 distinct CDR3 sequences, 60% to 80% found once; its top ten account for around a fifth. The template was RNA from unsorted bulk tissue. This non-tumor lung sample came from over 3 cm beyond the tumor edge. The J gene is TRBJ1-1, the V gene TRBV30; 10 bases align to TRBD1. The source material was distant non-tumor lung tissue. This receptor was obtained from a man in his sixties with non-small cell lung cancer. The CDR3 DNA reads TGTACCGGGGGGGACAGGGGCACTGAAGCTTTCTTT. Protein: CTGGDRGTEAFF.